The next 12 T cell receptor beta chains were all read from a single sample in a study of T cells expressing NK-cell markers. No DNA is given; TCRdb re-called the 5' RACE reads and lists each CDR3 protein once. The record lists a few hundred thousand distinct CDR3 sequences, of which the ten most abundant hold around 5.3%. The sample comprised blood T cells: a sorted CD56 or NKG2C T cell subset, CD4+ or CD8+ T cells, or bulk PBMC T cells (not recorded which). The receptors shown here come from a man aged 18 to 69 in good health.

V and J are TRBV20-1 and TRBJ1-5. The CDR3 has 16 residues. The germline V gene has CDR1 DFQATT and CDR2 SNEGSKA (reference sequence). The CDR3 is CSARRTGPYTGQPQHF.

V usage is TRBV19 and J usage is TRBJ2-3; TCRdb names TRBD1, which stays unverified in the absence of DNA. Per the germline V gene, CDR1 is LNHDA and CDR2 is SQIVND (reference sequence). CDR3 length: 11 residues. This CDR3 is CASRGGDTQYF.

The V and J genes are TRBV20-1 and TRBJ2-3; without DNA, the TCRdb call of TRBD1 cannot be checked. Germline V gene sequence: CDR1 DFQATT, CDR2 SNEGSKA (reference sequence). The CDR3 runs 15 residues. CDR3 protein: CSAATGTRSTDTQYF.

The CDR3 protein is CASSLEGTLTYNEQFF. The chain uses TRBV11-3 and TRBJ2-1; the TRBD2 assignment by TCRdb is unverifiable without DNA. CDR1 and CDR2 from the germline V gene are SGHNT and YENEEA. The length of the CDR3 is 16 residues.

The chain combines TRBV7-9 with TRBJ2-3; TCRdb picks TRBD1, but there is no DNA to check that call. CDR1 and CDR2 from the germline V gene are SEHNR and FQNEAQ (reference sequence). The CDR3 length is 13 residues. This CDR3 reads CASSSPGGDTQYF.

This chain's CDR3 is CASSYQEGGGEEQYF. The V and J genes are TRBV13 and TRBJ2-7; TCRdb selects TRBD1, and the lack of DNA leaves this call unchecked. The germline gives CDR1 PRHDT, CDR2 FYEKMQ (reference sequence). This CDR3 spans 15 amino acids.

This chain links TRBV19 with TRBJ2-3; checking the TCRdb D call of TRBD2 is not possible without DNA. This CDR3 comprises 16 residues. Germline-derived CDR1 and CDR2 are LNHDA and SQIVND (reference sequence). CDR3 amino acids: CASSKGTSGVTDTQYF. The entire variable domain, with the rest obtained from reference TRBV19 and TRBJ2-3, is as follows: DGGITQSPKYLFRKEGQNVTLSCEQNLNHDAMYWYRQDPGQGLRLIYYSQIVNDFQKGDIAEGYSVSREKKESFPLTVTSAQKNPTAFYLCASSKGTSGVTDTQYFGPGTRLTVL.

The CDR3 region is CASSMSGTNEQFF. The chain carries TRBV19 and TRBJ2-1; TCRdb gives TRBD1 as the D gene, but with no DNA this cannot be confirmed. CDR3 length: 13 residues. CDR1 is LNHDA and CDR2 is SQIVND in the germline V gene (reference sequence).

This chain uses TRBV20-1 with TRBJ2-7; TCRdb picks TRBD2, but there is no DNA to check that call. This CDR3 contains 15 residues. Germline lookup yields CDR1 DFQATT and CDR2 SNEGSKA (reference sequence). This CDR3 is CSAPPPGLATVEQYF.

The rearrangement joins TRBV28 to TRBJ1-5; TCRdb names TRBD1, which stays unverified in the absence of DNA. The CDR3 runs to 14 residues. Germline V lookup: CDR1 MDHEN, CDR2 SYDVKM. The CDR3 loop reads CASSLHRVNQPQHF.

The rearrangement links TRBV28 to TRBJ2-7; TCRdb selects TRBD2, and the lack of DNA leaves this call unchecked. In germline, CDR1 is MDHEN, CDR2 SYDVKM. The CDR3 loop spans 12 amino acids. CDR3 sequence reads: CASSRLFYEQYF.

V usage is TRBV12-3 or TRBV12-4 and J usage is TRBJ1-4; TCRdb's D gene call, TRBD1, goes unchecked for lack of DNA. This CDR3 is 14 amino acids long. This CDR3 reads CASSTAPQGEKLFF.